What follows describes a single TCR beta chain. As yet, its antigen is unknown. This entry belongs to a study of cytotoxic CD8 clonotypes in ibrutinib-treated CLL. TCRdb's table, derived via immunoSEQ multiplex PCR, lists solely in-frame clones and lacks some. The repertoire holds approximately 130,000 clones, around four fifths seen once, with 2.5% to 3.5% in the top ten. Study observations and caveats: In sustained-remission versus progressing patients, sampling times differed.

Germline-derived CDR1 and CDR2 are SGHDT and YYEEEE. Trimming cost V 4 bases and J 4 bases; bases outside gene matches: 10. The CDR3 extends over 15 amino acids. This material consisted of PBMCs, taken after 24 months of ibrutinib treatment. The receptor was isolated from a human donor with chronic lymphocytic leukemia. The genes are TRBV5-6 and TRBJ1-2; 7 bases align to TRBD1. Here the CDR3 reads CASSIQGGAGYGYTF. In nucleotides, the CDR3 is TGTGCCAGCAGCATTCAGGGGGGCGCTGGCTATGGCTACACCTTC.